This T cell receptor beta chain was observed in a study of identical twins. Study findings and constraints: Possibly, invariant MAIT and iNKT cells partly confounded zero-insertion analyses. Fewer insertions were carried by abundant cord blood beta clonotypes, but none was seen in memory repertoires. Models underestimated TCR alpha sharing (out-of-frame) in monozygotic twins.

Each CDR3 protein gets one entry after TCRdb re-called the 5' RACE reads with MiXCR. Among 500,000 to 700,000 distinct CDR3 sequences, just over 7% were seen once, and the ten largest hold 1.5% to 2%. In this sample, this clonotype turned up a few times. Its antigen is undetermined. CDR3 length: 14 amino acids. Trimming left V 3 bases short and J 4 bases short, with 9 bases between. The sample also formed part of further work on yellow fever vaccine responses in identical twins.

Material: PBMCs. This chain connects TRBV12-3 or TRBV12-4 to TRBJ2-2, with D unresolved. This receptor was obtained from a young woman in good health. This CDR3 is CASSFLVATGELFF. The CDR3 bases are TGTGCCAGCAGTTTTCTAGTTGCCACCGGGGAGCTGTTTTTT.